This TCR beta chain was obtained from a study of CD8+CD57+ T cells in acquired aplastic anemia. Study at large: The DNA of sorted CD4+ and CD8+ cells averaged roughly 3.2 ug. Study observations and caveats: Both patients and controls carried the same twenty-nine CD8+ CDR3 sequences.

Individuals selected for sequencing had exhibited CD8+CD57+ cell expansion on flow cytometry. Patients uniformly had severe acquired aplastic anemia. No therapy had been given to the patients at the time of blood sampling. As concerns this clonotype: The antigen is unknown.

V shed 5 bases and J shed 1 base, with 8 bases lying between them. The CDR3 is made up of 13 amino acids. Germline V gene lookup returns CDR1 LNHNV and CDR2 YYDKDF (reference sequence). Genomic DNA provided the template from which TCR beta VDJ and CDR3 profiles were obtained. TCRdb reprocessed the reads with MiXCR, giving one entry per CDR3 protein. The sample contains around 210,000 distinct CDR3 sequences, 65% of which appear only once. This rearrangement joins TRBV15 to TRBJ1-2, with a tentative D call TRBD1 (6 bases). The specimen sequenced was sorted CD4+, CD8+, or CD8+CD57+ T cells (not recorded which) from PBMCs. This TCR was recovered from a human donor with aplastic anemia. CDR3 in amino acids: CATSPDSNYGYTF. The CDR3 nucleotides are TGTGCCACCAGCCCGGACAGTAACTATGGCTACACCTTC.